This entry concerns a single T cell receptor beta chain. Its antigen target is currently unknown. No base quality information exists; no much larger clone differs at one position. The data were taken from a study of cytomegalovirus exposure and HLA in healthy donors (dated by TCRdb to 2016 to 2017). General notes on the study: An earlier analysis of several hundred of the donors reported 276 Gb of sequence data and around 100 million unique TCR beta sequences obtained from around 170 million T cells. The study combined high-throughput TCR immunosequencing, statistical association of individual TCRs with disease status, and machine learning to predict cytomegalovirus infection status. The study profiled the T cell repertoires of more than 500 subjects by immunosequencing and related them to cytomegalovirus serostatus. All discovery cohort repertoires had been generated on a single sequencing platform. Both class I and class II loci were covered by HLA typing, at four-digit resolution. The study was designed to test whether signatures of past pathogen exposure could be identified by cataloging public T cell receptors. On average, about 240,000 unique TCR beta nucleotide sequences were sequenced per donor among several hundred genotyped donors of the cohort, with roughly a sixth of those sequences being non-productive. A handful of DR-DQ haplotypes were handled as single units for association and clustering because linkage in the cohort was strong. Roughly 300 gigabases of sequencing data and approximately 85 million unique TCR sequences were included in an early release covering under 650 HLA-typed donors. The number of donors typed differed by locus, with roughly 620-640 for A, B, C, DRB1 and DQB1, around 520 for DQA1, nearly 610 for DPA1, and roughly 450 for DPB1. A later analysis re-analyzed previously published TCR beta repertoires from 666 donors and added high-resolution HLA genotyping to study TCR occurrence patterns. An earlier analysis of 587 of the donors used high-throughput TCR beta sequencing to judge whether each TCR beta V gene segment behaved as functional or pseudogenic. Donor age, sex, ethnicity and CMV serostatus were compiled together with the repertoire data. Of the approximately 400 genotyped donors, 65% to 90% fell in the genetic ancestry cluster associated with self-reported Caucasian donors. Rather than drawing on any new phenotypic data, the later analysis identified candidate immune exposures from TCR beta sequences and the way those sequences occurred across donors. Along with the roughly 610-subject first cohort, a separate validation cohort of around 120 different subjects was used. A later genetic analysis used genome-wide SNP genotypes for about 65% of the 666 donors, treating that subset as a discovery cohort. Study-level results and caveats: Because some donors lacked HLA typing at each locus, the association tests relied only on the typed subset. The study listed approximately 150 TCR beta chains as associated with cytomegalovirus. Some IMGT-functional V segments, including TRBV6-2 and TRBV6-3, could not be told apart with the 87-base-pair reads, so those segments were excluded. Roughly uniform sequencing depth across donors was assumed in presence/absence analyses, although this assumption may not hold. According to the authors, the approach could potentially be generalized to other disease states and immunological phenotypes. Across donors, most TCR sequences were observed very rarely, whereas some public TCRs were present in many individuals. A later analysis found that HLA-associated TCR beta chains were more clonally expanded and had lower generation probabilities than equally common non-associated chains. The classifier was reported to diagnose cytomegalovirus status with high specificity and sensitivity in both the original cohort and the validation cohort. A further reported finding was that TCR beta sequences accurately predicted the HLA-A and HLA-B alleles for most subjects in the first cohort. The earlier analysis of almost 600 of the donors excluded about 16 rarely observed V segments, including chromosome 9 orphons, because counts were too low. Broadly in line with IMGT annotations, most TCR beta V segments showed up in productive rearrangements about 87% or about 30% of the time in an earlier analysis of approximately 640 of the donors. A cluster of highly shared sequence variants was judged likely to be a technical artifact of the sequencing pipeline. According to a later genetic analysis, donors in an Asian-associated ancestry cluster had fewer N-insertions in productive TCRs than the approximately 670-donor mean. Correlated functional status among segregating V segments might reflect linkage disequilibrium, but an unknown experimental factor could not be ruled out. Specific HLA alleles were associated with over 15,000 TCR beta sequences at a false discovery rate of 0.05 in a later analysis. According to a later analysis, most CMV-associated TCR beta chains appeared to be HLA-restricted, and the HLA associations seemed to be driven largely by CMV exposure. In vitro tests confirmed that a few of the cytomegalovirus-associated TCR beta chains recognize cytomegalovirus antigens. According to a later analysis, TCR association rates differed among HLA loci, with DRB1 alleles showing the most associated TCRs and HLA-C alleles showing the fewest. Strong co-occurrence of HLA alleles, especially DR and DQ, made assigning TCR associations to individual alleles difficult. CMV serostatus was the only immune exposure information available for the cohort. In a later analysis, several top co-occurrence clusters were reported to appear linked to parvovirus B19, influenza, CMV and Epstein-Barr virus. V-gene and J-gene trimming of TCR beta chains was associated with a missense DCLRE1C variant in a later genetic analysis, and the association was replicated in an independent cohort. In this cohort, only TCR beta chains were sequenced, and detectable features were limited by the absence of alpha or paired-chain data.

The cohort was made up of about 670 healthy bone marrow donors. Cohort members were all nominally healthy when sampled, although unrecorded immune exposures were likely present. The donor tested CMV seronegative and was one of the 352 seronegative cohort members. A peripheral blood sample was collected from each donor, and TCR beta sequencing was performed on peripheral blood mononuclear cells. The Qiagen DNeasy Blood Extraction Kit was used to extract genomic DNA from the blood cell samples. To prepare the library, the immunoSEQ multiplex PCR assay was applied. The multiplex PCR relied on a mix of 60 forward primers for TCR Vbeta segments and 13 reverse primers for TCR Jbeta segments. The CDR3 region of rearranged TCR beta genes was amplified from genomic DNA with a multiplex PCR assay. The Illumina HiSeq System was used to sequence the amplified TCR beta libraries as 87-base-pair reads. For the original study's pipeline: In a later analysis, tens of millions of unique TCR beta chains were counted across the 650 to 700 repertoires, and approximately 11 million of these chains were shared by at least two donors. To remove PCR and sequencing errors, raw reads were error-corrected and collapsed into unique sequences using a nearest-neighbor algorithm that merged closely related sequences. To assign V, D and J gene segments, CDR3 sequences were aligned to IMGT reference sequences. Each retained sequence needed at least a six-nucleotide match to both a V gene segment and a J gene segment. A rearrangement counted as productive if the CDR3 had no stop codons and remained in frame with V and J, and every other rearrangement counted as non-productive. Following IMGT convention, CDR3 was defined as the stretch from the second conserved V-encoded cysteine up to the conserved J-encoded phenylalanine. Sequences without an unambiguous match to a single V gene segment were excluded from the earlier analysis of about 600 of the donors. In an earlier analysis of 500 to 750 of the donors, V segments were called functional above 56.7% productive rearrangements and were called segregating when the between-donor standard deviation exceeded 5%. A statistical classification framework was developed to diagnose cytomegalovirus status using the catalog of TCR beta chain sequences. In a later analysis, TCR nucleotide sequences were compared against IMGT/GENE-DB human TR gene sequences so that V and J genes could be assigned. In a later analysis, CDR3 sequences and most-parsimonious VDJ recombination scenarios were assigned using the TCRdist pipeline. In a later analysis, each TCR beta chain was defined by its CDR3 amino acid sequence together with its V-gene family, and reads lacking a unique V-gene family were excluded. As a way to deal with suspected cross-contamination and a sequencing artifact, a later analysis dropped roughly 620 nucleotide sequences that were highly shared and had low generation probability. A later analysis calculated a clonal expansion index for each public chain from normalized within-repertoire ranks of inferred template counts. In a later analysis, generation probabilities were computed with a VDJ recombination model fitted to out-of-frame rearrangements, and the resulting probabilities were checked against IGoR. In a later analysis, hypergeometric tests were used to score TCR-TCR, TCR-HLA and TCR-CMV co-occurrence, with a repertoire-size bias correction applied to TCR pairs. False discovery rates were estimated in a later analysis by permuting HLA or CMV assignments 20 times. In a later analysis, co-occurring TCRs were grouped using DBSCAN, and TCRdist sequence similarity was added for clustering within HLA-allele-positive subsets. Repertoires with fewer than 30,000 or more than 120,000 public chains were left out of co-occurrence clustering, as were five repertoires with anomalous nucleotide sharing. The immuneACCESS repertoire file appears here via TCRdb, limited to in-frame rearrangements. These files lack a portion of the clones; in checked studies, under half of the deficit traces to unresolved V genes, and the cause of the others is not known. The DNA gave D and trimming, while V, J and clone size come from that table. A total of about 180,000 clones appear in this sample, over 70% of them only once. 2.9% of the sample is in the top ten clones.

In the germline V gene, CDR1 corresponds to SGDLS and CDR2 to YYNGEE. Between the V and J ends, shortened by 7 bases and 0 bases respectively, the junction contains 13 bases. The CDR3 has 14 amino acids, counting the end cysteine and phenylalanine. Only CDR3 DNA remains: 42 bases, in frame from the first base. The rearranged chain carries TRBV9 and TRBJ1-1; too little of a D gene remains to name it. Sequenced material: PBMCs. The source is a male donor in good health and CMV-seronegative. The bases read TGTGCCAGCGCACCGGGAGCCTTGAACACTGAAGCTTTCTTT. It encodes CASAPGALNTEAFF.